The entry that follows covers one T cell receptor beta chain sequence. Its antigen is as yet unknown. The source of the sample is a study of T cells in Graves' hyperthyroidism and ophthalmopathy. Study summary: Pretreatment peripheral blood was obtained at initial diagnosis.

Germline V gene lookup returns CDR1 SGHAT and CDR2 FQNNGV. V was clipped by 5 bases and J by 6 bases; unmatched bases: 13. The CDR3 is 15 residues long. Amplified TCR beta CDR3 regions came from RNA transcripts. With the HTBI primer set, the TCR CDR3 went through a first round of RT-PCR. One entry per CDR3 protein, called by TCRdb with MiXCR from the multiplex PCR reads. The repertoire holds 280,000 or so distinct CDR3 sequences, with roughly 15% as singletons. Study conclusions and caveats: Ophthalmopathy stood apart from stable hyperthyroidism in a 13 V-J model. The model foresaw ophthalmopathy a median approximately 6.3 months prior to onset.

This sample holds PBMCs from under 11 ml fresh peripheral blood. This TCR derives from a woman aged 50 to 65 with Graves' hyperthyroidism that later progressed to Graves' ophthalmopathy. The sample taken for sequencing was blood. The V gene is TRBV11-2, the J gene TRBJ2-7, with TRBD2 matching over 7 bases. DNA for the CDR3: TGTGCCAGCAGCCCCAAGCCGGGACTAACGGCCGAGCAGTACTTC. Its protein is CASSPKPGLTAEQYF.